This T cell receptor beta chain stems from a study of T cell repertoires in cytomegalovirus infection. For the study at large: Public TCR beta signature analysis indicated the presence of both CMV infection and matching HLA type. Study-level findings and limits: Accumulated public TCR beta family frequency recognized individuals carrying CMV together with the relevant HLA.

The CDR3 contains 13 residues. The germline V and J ends were trimmed by 2 bases and 1 base, with 6 bases remaining between them. Germline V gene sequence: CDR1 MNHEY, CDR2 SVGEGT. This clonotype was seen repeatedly, ten times or more. The antigen is unknown. One entry per CDR3 protein results from TCRdb running MiXCR on the reads. This sample has 150,000 to 200,000 distinct CDR3 sequences, with about a sixth found just once. This TCR derives from a human donor in good health (CMV status not recorded). Some clones in this sample may be carry-over from other donors' samples. The sequencing input was CD8+ T cells from PBMCs. The genes are TRBV6-2 or TRBV6-3 and TRBJ2-7; no clear D gene. CDR3 sequence reads: CASSYGVSYEQYF. For the CDR3, the DNA is TGTGCCAGCAGTTACGGGGTATCCTACGAGCAGTACTTC.